The source of this T cell receptor beta chain is a study of T cell repertoires in cytomegalovirus infection. Background on the study: In public TCR beta signatures, there were indications of both CMV infection and matching HLA type.

The CDR3 length is 10 residues. From germline, CDR1 is SNHLY and CDR2 FYNNEI. V was clipped by 1 base and J by 7 bases, with 0 bases between them. Via MiXCR, TCRdb re-called the reads, giving one row per CDR3 protein. Counted here are about 210,000 distinct CDR3 sequences, around 6.2% occurring once; the ten biggest clones make up around 6.5%. This clonotype was recorded at least ten times. Sequenced input: PBMCs. The origin of this receptor is a human donor in good health (CMV status not recorded). Some clones in this sample may be carry-over from other donors' samples. The chain carries TRBV2 and TRBJ2-3; D remains ambiguous. As DNA, the CDR3 is TGTGCCAGCAGTGAAGATACGCAGTATTTT. Its protein is CASSEDTQYF.